Below, 9 T cell receptor beta chains from the same sample are listed, as sequenced in a study of cytomegalovirus exposure and HLA in healthy donors. Clones were read by immunoSEQ multiplex PCR, and TCRdb kept only the in-frame ones, dropping some. The table lists approximately 220,000 clones, over 70% of them singletons. Sequences were obtained from PBMCs. Source of these receptors: a woman aged 25 to 39 in good health and CMV-seropositive.

The V call is TRBV7-3, the J call TRBJ1-2, with D possibly matching TRBD1 (5 bases). Germline lookup yields CDR1 SGHTA and CDR2 FQGTGA. This CDR3 contains 17 residues. Trimming removed 5 bases from V and 4 bases from J, with 23 bases in between. In DNA form, the CDR3 reads TGTGCCAGCAGCACGCCCGCGGGACGCGCATCGGGCTATGGCTACACCTTC. This codes for CASSTPAGRASGYGYTF.

The chain couples TRBV7-6 to TRBJ2-1, with D maybe TRBD2 (5 bases). Germline V gives CDR1 SGHVS, CDR2 FNYEAQ. The CDR3 sequence is 16 residues long. The germline V and J ends were trimmed by 3 bases and 0 bases, with 12 bases remaining between them. The chain's CDR3 is CASSFGAELSYNEQFF. The CDR3 DNA reads as TGTGCCAGCAGCTTCGGAGCGGAGCTCTCCTACAATGAGCAGTTCTTC.

The CDR3 DNA is TGTGCCAGCAGCCCTGGACAGCCTCCAGCTAACTATGGCTACACCTTC. This translates into CASSPGQPPANYGYTF. The V call is TRBV13, the J call TRBJ1-2; D might be TRBD1 (6 bases). Trimming took off 5 bases at V and 0 bases at J, with 16 bases between the two ends. The CDR3 has 16 amino acids. The germline V gene has CDR1 PRHDT and CDR2 FYEKMQ (reference sequence).

The chain uses TRBV28 and TRBJ1-1; D uncertain. From germline, CDR1 is MDHEN and CDR2 SYDVKM. The length of the CDR3 is 12 residues. The V and J ends lost 6 bases and 4 bases respectively, with 9 bases between them. In DNA form, the CDR3 reads TGTGCCAGCAGCTTCTCTGGCACTGAAGCTTTCTTT. Translated, it gives CASSFSGTEAFF.

The J gene is TRBJ2-1, the V gene TRBV27, with TRBD2 matching over 13 bases. In germline, CDR1 is MNHEY, CDR2 SMNVEV (reference sequence). The CDR3 length is 18 residues. Unmatched junction bases numbered 16, after V lost 6 bases and J lost 8 bases. The CDR3 coding sequence is TGTGCCAGCAGCCCTATATGGAGCCGGACTAGCGGGAGCGATGAGCAGTTCTTC. It yields the protein CASSPIWSRTSGSDEQFF.

The rearrangement uses TRBV9 and TRBJ1-2; 10 nucleotides agree with TRBD1. V gave up 3 bases and J gave up 3 bases; unmatched junction bases: 11. The CDR3 has 17 residues. CDR1 and CDR2 from the germline V gene are SGDLS and YYNGEE. The CDR3 sequence is CASSDIGTGAGDYGYTF. The CDR3 DNA is TGTGCCAGCAGCGATATAGGGACAGGGGCTGGGGACTATGGCTACACCTTC.

The chain recombines TRBV20-1 with TRBJ2-7; tentatively, D is TRBD2 (5 bases). The V end lost 3 bases, the J end lost 3 bases, and 6 bases lay between the germline ends. Germline-derived CDR1 and CDR2 are DFQATT and SNEGSKA (reference sequence). This CDR3 region has 11 residues. The CDR3 is CSARRDYEQYF. CDR3 nucleotide sequence: TGCAGTGCTAGGAGGGACTACGAGCAGTACTTC.

V is TRBV7-9 and J is TRBJ2-7, with D unclear. The CDR3 totals 14 residues. With 5 bases removed from V and 0 bases from J, the gap between germline ends came to 11 bases. Germline V gene sequence: CDR1 SEHNR, CDR2 FQNEAQ (reference sequence). CDR3 residues: CASSQQLGSYEQYF. DNA for the CDR3: TGTGCCAGCAGCCAACAACTGGGCTCCTACGAGCAGTACTTC.

The gene calls are TRBV19 and TRBJ1-1; TRBD1 is a possible D gene (6 bases). Trimming left V 5 bases short and J 4 bases short, with 14 bases between. CDR1 and CDR2 from the germline V gene are LNHDA and SQIVND (reference sequence). The CDR3 runs 14 residues. CDR3 nucleotide sequence: TGTGCCAGTAGTGCACAGGGTCAAGGCACTGAAGCTTTCTTT. Residues: CASSAQGQGTEAFF.